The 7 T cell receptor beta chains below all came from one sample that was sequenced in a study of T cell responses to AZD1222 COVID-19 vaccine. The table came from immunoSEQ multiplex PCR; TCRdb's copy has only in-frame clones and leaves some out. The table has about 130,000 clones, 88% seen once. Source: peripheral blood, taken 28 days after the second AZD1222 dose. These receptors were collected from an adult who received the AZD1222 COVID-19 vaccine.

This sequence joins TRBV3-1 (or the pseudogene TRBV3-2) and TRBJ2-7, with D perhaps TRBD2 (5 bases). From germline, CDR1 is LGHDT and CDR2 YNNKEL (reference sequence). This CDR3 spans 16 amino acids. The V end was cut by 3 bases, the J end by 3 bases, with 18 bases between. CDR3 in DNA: TGTGCCAGCAGCCACCCCGGGATGTCTGGGGACTACGAGCAGTACTTC. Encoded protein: CASSHPGMSGDYEQYF.

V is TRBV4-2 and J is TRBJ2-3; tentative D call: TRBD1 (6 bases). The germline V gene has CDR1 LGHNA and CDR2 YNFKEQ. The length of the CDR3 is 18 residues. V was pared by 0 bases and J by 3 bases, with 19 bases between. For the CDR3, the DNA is TGTGCCAGCAGCCAAGATAGGGCCACAGGGTTGGGAACAGATACGCAGTATTTT. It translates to CASSQDRATGLGTDTQYF.

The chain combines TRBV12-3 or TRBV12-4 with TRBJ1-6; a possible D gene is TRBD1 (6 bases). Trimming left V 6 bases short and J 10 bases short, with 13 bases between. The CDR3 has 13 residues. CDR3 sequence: CASRGQPRSPLHF. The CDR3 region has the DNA TGTGCCAGCAGAGGACAGCCAAGGTCACCCCTCCACTTT.

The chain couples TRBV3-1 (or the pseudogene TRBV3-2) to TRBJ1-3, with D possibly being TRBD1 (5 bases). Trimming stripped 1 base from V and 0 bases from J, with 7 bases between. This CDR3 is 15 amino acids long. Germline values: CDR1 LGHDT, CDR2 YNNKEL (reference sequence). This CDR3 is CASSQGTSSGNTIYF. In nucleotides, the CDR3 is TGTGCCAGCAGCCAAGGGACAAGCTCTGGAAACACCATATATTTT.

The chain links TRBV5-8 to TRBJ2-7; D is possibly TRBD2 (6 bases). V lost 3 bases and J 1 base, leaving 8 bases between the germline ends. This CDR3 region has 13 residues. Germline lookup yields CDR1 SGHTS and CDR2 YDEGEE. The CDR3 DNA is TGTGCCAGCAGCTCCCGGGGGTCCTACGAGCAGTACTTC. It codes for CASSSRGSYEQYF.

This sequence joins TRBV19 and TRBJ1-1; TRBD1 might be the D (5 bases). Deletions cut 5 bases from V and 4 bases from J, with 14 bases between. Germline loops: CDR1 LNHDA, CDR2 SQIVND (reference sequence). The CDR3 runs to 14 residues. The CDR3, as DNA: TGTGCCAGTAGTCTGTCGGGGGATGGCACTGAAGCTTTCTTT. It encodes CASSLSGDGTEAFF.

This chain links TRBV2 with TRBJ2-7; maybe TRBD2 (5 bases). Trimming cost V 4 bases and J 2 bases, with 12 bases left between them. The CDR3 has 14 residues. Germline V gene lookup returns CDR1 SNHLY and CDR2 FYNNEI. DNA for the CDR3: TGTGCCAGCAGTGTGGGCCTAGCTGCCTACGAGCAGTACTTC. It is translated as CASSVGLAAYEQYF.